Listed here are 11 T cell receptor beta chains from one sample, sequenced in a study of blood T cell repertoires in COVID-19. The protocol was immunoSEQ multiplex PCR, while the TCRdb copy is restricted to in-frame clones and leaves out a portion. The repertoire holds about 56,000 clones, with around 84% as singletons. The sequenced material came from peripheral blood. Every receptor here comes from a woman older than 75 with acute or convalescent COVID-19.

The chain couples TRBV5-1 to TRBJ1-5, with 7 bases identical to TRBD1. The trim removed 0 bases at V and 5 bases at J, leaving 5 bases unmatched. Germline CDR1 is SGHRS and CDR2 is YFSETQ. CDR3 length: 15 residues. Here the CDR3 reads CASSLDDRDHQPQHF. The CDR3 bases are TGCGCCAGCAGCTTGGATGACAGGGACCATCAGCCCCAGCATTTT.

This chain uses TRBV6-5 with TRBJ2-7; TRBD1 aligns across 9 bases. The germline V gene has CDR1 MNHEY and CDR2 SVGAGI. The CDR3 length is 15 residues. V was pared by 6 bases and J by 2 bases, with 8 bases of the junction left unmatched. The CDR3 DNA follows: TGTGCCAGCAGACCCGGGACAGGGTGGACCTACGAGCAGTACTTC. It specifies CASRPGTGWTYEQYF.

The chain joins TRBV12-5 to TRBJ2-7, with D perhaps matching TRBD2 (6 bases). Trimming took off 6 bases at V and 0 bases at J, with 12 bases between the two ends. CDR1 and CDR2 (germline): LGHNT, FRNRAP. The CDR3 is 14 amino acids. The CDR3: CASGPFGGSYEQYF. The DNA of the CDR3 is TGTGCTAGTGGACCTTTCGGGGGCTCCTACGAGCAGTACTTC.

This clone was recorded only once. The CDR3 DNA reads as TGTGCCATCAGTAGAGGTGGTAGCGGGGGTGATGAGCAGTTCTTC. It encodes CAISRGGSGGDEQFF. This chain uses TRBV10-3 with TRBJ2-1; TRBD2 agrees at 9 bases. Looked up from germline, CDR1 is ENHRY and CDR2 is SYGVKD. The CDR3 covers 15 residues. V dropped 5 bases and J dropped 8; count of bases not matched to a gene: 10.

The CDR3 loop is CASSPPLLRDTQYF. DNA for the CDR3: TGTGCCAGCTCACCACCGTTATTGAGAGATACGCAGTATTTT. The chain links TRBV18 to TRBJ2-3; D remains unclear. The CDR3 is 14 residues long. Between the trimmed V and J ends, which lost 0 bases and 5 bases, there was a span of 9 bases. In germline, CDR1 is KGHSH, CDR2 LQKENI.

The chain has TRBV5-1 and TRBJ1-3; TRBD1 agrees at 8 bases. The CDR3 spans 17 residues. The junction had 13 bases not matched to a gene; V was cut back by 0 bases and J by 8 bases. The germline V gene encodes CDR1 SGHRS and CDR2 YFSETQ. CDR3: CASSLGTGPPVRDTIYF. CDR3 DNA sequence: TGCGCCAGCAGCTTGGGGACAGGGCCCCCGGTTCGGGACACCATATATTTT.

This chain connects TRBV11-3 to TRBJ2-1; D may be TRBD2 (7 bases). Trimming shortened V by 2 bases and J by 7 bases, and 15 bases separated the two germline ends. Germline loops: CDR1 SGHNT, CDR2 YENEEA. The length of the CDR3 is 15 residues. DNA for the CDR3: TGTGCCAGCAGCTTAAGGGGGGGCCATCAGAATGAGCAGTTCTTC. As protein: CASSLRGGHQNEQFF.

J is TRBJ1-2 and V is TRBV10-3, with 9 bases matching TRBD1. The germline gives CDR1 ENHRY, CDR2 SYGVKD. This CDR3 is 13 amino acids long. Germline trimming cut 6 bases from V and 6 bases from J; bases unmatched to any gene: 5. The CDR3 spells CAIREQGANGYTF. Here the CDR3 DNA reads TGTGCCATCAGAGAACAGGGGGCTAATGGCTACACCTTC.

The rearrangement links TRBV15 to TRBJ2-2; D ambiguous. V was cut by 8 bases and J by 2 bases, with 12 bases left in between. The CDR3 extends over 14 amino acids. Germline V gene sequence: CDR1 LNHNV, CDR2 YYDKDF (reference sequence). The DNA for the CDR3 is TGTGCCACCGGGTCCGCACTAAACACCGGGGAGCTGTTTTTT. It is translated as CATGSALNTGELFF.

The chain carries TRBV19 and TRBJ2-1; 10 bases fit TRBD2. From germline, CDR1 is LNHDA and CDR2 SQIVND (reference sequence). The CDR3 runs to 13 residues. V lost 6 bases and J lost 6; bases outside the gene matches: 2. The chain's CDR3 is CASSVAGGNEQFF. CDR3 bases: TGTGCCAGTAGCGTAGCGGGGGGCAATGAGCAGTTCTTC. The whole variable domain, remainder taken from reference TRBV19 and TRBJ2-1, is DGGITQSPKYLFRKEGQNVTLSCEQNLNHDAMYWYRQDPGQGLRLIYYSQIVNDFQKGDIAEGYSVSREKKESFPLTVTSAQKNPTAFYLCASSVAGGNEQFFGPGTRLTVL.

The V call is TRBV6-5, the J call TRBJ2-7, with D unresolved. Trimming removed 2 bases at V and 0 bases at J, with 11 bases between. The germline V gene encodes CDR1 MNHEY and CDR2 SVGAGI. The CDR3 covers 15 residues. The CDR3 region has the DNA TGTGCCAGCAGTTACGATCCAACGGGCTCCTACGAGCAGTACTTC. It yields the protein CASSYDPTGSYEQYF.